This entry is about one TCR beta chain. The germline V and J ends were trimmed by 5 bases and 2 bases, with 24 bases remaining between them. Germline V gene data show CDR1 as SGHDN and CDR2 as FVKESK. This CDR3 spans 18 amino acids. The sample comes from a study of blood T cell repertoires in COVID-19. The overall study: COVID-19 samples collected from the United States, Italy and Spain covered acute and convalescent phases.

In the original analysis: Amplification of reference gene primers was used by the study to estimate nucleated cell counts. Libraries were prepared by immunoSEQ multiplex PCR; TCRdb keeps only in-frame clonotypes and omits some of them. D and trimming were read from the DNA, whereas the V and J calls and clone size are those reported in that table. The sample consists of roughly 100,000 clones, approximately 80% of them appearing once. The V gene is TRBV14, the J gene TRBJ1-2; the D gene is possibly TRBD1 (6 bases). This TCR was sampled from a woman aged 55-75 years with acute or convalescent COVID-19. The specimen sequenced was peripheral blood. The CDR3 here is CASSYTAPGNDRNYGYTF. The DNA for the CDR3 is TGTGCCAGCAGCTACACCGCCCCCGGGAATGACAGGAACTATGGCTACACCTTC.